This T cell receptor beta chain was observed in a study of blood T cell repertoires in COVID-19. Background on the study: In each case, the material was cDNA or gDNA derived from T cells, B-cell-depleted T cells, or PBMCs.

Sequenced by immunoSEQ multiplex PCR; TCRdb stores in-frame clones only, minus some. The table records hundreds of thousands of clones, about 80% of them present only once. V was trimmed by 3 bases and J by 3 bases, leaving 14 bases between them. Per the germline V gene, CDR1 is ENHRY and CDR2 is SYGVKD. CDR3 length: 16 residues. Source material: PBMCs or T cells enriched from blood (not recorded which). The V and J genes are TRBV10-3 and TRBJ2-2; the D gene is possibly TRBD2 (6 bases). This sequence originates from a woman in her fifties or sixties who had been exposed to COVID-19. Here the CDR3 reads CAISEVGSGDTGELFF. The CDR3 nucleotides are TGTGCCATCAGTGAAGTTGGTAGCGGAGACACCGGGGAGCTGTTTTTT.